Each of the 31 T cell receptor beta chains below was sequenced from the same sample in a study of blood T cell repertoires in COVID-19. The method was immunoSEQ multiplex PCR; TCRdb's version includes in-frame clones alone and lacks a portion of them. The sample holds 250,000 to 300,000 clones, around 89% seen once. The material sequenced was peripheral blood. Receptors were obtained from a middle-aged woman who had recovered from COVID-19.

The J gene is TRBJ1-5, the V gene TRBV4-1; 9 nucleotides align to TRBD1. The junction had 8 bases not matched to a gene; V was cut back by 2 bases and J by 6 bases. Germline values: CDR1 MGHRA, CDR2 YSYEKL. The CDR3 is 16 amino acids. For the CDR3, the DNA is TGCGCCAGCAGCCAACACACAGGGGGCTGGGGTCAGCCCCAGCATTTT. Amino acid sequence: CASSQHTGGWGQPQHF.

The chain employs TRBV14 and TRBJ2-1; 10 positions match TRBD1. Looked up from germline, CDR1 is SGHDN and CDR2 is FVKESK. V lost 4 bases and J lost 12; bases outside the gene matches: 6. The CDR3 totals 13 residues. The CDR3 region has the DNA TGTGCCAGCAGCCCACGGACAGGGGGTGGGCAGTTCTTC. Translation: CASSPRTGGGQFF. The variable domain in full, with the rest retrieved from reference TRBV14 and TRBJ2-1, is EAGVTQFPSHSVIEKGQTVTLRCDPISGHDNLYWYRRVMGKEIKFLLHFVKESKQDESGMPNNRFLAERTGGTYSTLKVQPAELEDSGVYFCASSPRTGGGQFFGPGTRLTVL.

The chain has TRBV9 and TRBJ1-2; D is unclear. V was clipped by 0 bases and J by 4 bases, with 7 bases between them. Germline V gene sequence: CDR1 SGDLS, CDR2 YYNGEE. This CDR3 region has 13 residues. CDR3 DNA: TGTGCCAGCAGCGTAGTCGGCGGCTATGGCTACACCTTC. This gives the protein CASSVVGGYGYTF.

The rearrangement uses TRBV18 and TRBJ2-3; TRBD2 is a possible D gene (5 bases). From germline, CDR1 is KGHSH and CDR2 LQKENI. The V gene lost 6 bases and the J gene lost 4 bases, with 11 bases spanning the gap. This CDR3 is built from 13 residues. CDR3 sequence: CASSPGLADTQYF. DNA for the CDR3: TGTGCCAGCTCCCCAGGACTGGCAGATACGCAGTATTTT.

The chain employs TRBV9 and TRBJ2-7; possible D gene TRBD2, 5 bases. Trimming removed 0 bases at V and 6 bases at J, with 10 bases between. The CDR3 sequence is 13 residues long. The germline CDR1 and CDR2 sequences are SGDLS and YYNGEE. CDR3 in DNA: TGTGCCAGCAGCGTAGCCCCCCGGGGCGAGCAGTACTTC. This codes for CASSVAPRGEQYF.

The gene calls are TRBV7-3 and TRBJ2-7, with TRBD2 matching 8 bases. Germline loops: CDR1 SGHTA, CDR2 FQGTGA. The CDR3 is made up of 15 amino acids. The V and J ends lost 5 bases and 2 bases, in that order; junction bases with no gene match: 8. CDR3 DNA sequence: TGTGCCAGCAGCCCCGCCGGGGGGGGGACCTACGAGCAGTACTTC. Amino acids: CASSPAGGGTYEQYF.

This clone was found once. This chain uses TRBV7-9 with TRBJ2-1, with TRBD2 matching over 16 bases. This CDR3 spans 19 amino acids. Looked up from germline, CDR1 is SEHNR and CDR2 is FQNEAQ (reference sequence). The V gene end was trimmed by 5 bases and the J gene end by 9 bases; junction bases not matched to a gene: 16. DNA for the CDR3: TGTGCCAGCAGCCCCCCCACCCCGGGACTAGCGGGAGGGCTGTTTGAGCAGTTCTTC. Encoded protein: CASSPPTPGLAGGLFEQFF.

V usage is TRBV5-1 and J usage is TRBJ2-7, with TRBD1 as a possible D gene (6 bases). The V gene lost 4 bases and the J gene lost 0 bases, with 11 bases spanning the gap. Germline V gene lookup returns CDR1 SGHRS and CDR2 YFSETQ. There are 14 residues in the CDR3. This CDR3 reads CASSQDRNSYEQYF. The CDR3 region has the DNA TGCGCCAGCAGCCAGGACAGAAACTCCTACGAGCAGTACTTC.

The chain couples TRBV24-1 to TRBJ2-1; 10 bases match TRBD1. Germline CDR1 is KGHDR and CDR2 is SFDVKD. This CDR3 has 13 residues. The V segment lost 9 bases and the J segment 2 bases; nucleotides outside the gene matches: 0. CDR3 amino acids: CATDRGPYNEQFF. The CDR3, as DNA: TGTGCCACCGACAGGGGGCCCTACAATGAGCAGTTCTTC.

The CDR3 region has the DNA TGTGCCAGCAGCCGGACTAGCGTTCCCAGCAATGAGCAGTTCTTC. As protein: CASSRTSVPSNEQFF. V and J are TRBV5-4 and TRBJ2-1, with TRBD2 matching 9 bases. The CDR3 is 15 amino acids. V was clipped by 4 bases and J by 6 bases; unmatched bases: 8. CDR1 is SGHNT, CDR2 YYREEE, per germline (reference sequence). Together with reference TRBV5-4 and TRBJ2-1, the CDR3 gives the full variable domain: ETGVTQSPTHLIKTRGQQVTLRCSSQSGHNTVSWYQQALGQGPQFIFQYYREEENGRGNFPPRFSGLQFPNYSSELNVNALELDDSALYLCASSRTSVPSNEQFFGPGTRLTVL.

This chain uses TRBV27 with TRBJ2-2, with 10 bases fitting TRBD1. After removal of 2 bases from V and 4 bases from J, the junction contained 4 bases not matched to a gene. CDR3 length equals 16 residues. Per the germline V gene, CDR1 is MNHEY and CDR2 is SMNVEV (reference sequence). This CDR3 is CASSLKGTGATGELFF. CDR3 DNA: TGTGCCAGCAGTTTAAAGGGGACAGGGGCCACCGGGGAGCTGTTTTTT.

The V and J genes are TRBV11-2 and TRBJ2-2; tentatively, D is TRBD2 (7 bases). Deletions cut 6 bases from V and 2 bases from J, with 16 bases between. Germline CDR1 and CDR2: SGHAT and FQNNGV. The CDR3 has 16 amino acids. The CDR3 bases are TGTGCCAGCAGACCCAGGGGCGGGGGTAACACCGGGGAGCTGTTTTTT. Translation: CASRPRGGGNTGELFF.

The V call is TRBV9, the J call TRBJ2-1; no clear D. Trimming took off 0 bases at V and 6 bases at J, with 7 bases between the two ends. Germline values: CDR1 SGDLS, CDR2 YYNGEE. The CDR3 covers 13 residues. The CDR3 here is CASSVGRANEQFF. CDR3 nucleotides: TGTGCCAGCAGCGTAGGGAGAGCCAATGAGCAGTTCTTC.

The CDR3 region is CASSYASGKETQYF. As DNA, the CDR3 is TGTGCCAGCAGTTACGCTAGCGGGAAAGAGACCCAGTACTTC. The rearrangement uses TRBV6-2 or TRBV6-3 and TRBJ2-5; 9 bases line up with TRBD2. The ends lost 2 bases at V and 3 bases at J; junction bases unmatched: 1. CDR3 length equals 14 residues. Germline assignment: CDR1 MNHEY and CDR2 SVGEGT.

This chain joins TRBV10-3 and TRBJ2-1, with 12 bases matching TRBD2. Unmatched junction bases numbered 10, after V lost 8 bases and J lost 8 bases. Germline V gene sequence: CDR1 ENHRY, CDR2 SYGVKD. The CDR3 consists of 15 residues. For the CDR3, the DNA is TGTGCCATCGGGGGCGGACTAGCGGGATGGGATGAGCAGTTCTTC. Protein sequence: CAIGGGLAGWDEQFF.

The chain is built from TRBV7-2 and TRBJ2-2, with 9 bases lining up with TRBD2. The CDR3 sequence is 16 residues long. Germline V CDR1 and CDR2: SGHTA, FQGNSA. Trimming at V came to 5 bases and at J to 0 bases, leaving 4 bases not matched to a gene. CDR3 protein: CASSPRTSANTGELFF. The DNA of the CDR3 is TGTGCCAGCAGCCCGCGGACTAGCGCGAACACCGGGGAGCTGTTTTTT. The whole variable domain, remainder taken from reference TRBV7-2 and TRBJ2-2, is GAGVSQSPSNKVTEKGKDVELRCDPISGHTALYWYRQSLGQGLEFLIYFQGNSAPDKSGLPSDRFSAERTGGSVSTLTIQRTQQEDSAVYLCASSPRTSANTGELFFGEGSRLTVL.

The chain has TRBV6-5 and TRBJ2-1; possibly TRBD2 for D (5 bases). This CDR3 spans 12 amino acids. V shed 7 bases and J shed 10 bases, with 14 bases lying between them. From germline, CDR1 is MNHEY and CDR2 SVGAGI. The chain's CDR3 is CASTHPPGEQFF. CDR3 DNA sequence: TGTGCCAGCACCCACCCTCCGGGGGAGCAGTTCTTC.

This chain connects TRBV30 to TRBJ1-2, with 8 nucleotides matching TRBD1. This CDR3 has 14 amino acids. Per germline, CDR1 GTSNPN and CDR2 SVGIG (reference sequence). The V gene end was trimmed by 4 bases and the J gene end by 0 bases; junction bases not matched to a gene: 4. In DNA, the CDR3 is TGTGCCTGGACGGGACAGGCCGCTAACTATGGCTACACCTTC. Translated, it gives CAWTGQAANYGYTF.

The rearrangement links TRBV10-3 to TRBJ1-2, with 10 positions matching TRBD1. V shed 2 bases and J 4 bases; nucleotides not matched to a gene: 7. Germline CDR1 is ENHRY and CDR2 is SYGVKD. This CDR3 contains 16 residues. The CDR3: CAISESPGQGSYGYTF. CDR3 DNA: TGTGCCATCAGTGAGAGTCCGGGACAGGGGAGCTATGGCTACACCTTC.

V and J are TRBV6-5 and TRBJ1-2; the match to TRBD1 covers 8 bases. The V and J ends lost 2 bases and 6 bases, in that order; junction bases with no gene match: 2. Germline CDR1 is MNHEY and CDR2 is SVGAGI. The CDR3 length is 13 residues. In DNA form, the CDR3 reads TGTGCCAGCAGTTACCAGGGGGCGGATGGCTACACCTTC. Translated, it gives CASSYQGADGYTF.

The chain employs TRBV25-1 and TRBJ1-5; 8 nucleotides agree with TRBD1. This CDR3 contains 14 residues. Germline loops: CDR1 MGHDK, CDR2 SYGVNS. V dropped 4 bases and J dropped 7; count of bases not matched to a gene: 6. The CDR3 loop is CASSGNRGDQPQHF. The CDR3 region has the DNA TGTGCCAGCAGTGGCAACAGGGGGGACCAGCCCCAGCATTTT.

This chain connects TRBV30 to TRBJ2-6; the D is unclear. With 0 bases removed from V and 4 bases from J, the gap between germline ends came to 4 bases. The CDR3 length is 13 residues. Germline CDR1 and CDR2: GTSNPN and SVGIG (reference sequence). CDR3 sequence (DNA): TGTGCCTGGAGTGTAGCCGGGGCCAACGTCCTGACTTTC. This sequence encodes CAWSVAGANVLTF.

J is TRBJ1-6 and V is TRBV6-2 or TRBV6-3; maybe TRBD1 (5 bases). This CDR3 is built from 14 residues. The V gene's germline CDR1 is MNHEY and CDR2 SVGEGT. Trimming removed 4 bases at V and 10 bases at J, with 14 bases between. CDR3 coding DNA: TGTGCCAGCAGTTTGGTCGGGGGTCGGTCACCCCTCCACTTT. Translation: CASSLVGGRSPLHF.

The CDR3 protein is CASLDRGTSEPYEQYV. The CDR3, as DNA: TGTGCCAGCCTCGACCGAGGGACTAGCGAGCCCTACGAGCAGTACGTC. The genes are TRBV21-1 and TRBJ2-7; the table's D gene call, TRBD2, was not cross checked with the DNA. TRBV21-1 is a known pseudogene. This CDR3 has 16 residues.

V gene TRBV6-1 combines with J gene TRBJ2-5, with 16 bases aligning to TRBD2. The CDR3 covers 19 residues. CDR1 and CDR2 from the germline V gene are MNHNS and SASEGT. With 2 bases clipped from V and 4 bases from J, the junction kept 10 bases outside the gene matches. The chain's CDR3 is CASSERGLAGGPWGETQYF. In nucleotides, the CDR3 is TGTGCCAGCAGTGAACGGGGACTAGCGGGAGGGCCATGGGGAGAGACCCAGTACTTC.

The chain has TRBV6-5 and TRBJ1-2, with 10 bases aligning to TRBD1. There are 13 residues in the CDR3. V was pared by 6 bases and J by 8 bases, with 6 bases of the junction left unmatched. The germline V gene encodes CDR1 MNHEY and CDR2 SVGAGI. The CDR3 here is CASRGDRGFGYTF. DNA for the CDR3: TGTGCCAGCAGGGGGGACAGGGGCTTCGGCTACACCTTC.

The V and J genes are TRBV30 and TRBJ1-1; D may be TRBD1 (6 bases). The CDR3 is made up of 12 amino acids. The germline gives CDR1 GTSNPN, CDR2 SVGIG (reference sequence). With 4 bases removed from V and 6 bases from J, the gap between germline ends came to 12 bases. Here the CDR3 DNA reads TGTGCCTGGAAGGGGGACGTCTCTGAAGCTTTCTTT. The encoded protein is CAWKGDVSEAFF.

This rearrangement joins TRBV5-1 to TRBJ2-3; D gene unclear. The CDR3 runs to 13 residues. The V gene lost 2 bases and the J gene lost 0 bases, with 4 bases spanning the gap. Germline CDR1 and CDR2: SGHRS and YFSETQ. The CDR3 here is CASSFSSTDTQYF. Written as DNA, the CDR3 is TGCGCCAGCAGCTTCTCGAGCACAGATACGCAGTATTTT.

This clone was found once. The genes are TRBV25-1 and TRBJ1-2; 9 positions agree with TRBD1. The CDR3 loop spans 15 amino acids. The V gene end was trimmed by 4 bases and the J gene end by 3 bases; junction bases not matched to a gene: 6. CDR1 and CDR2 (germline): MGHDK, SYGVNS. In DNA form, the CDR3 reads TGTGCCAGCAGTGCCCGGACAGGGGTATACTATGGCTACACCTTC. Protein product: CASSARTGVYYGYTF.

This clone showed up just once. The chain employs TRBV6-5 and TRBJ1-4; the D gene is possibly TRBD1 (6 bases). CDR3 length equals 11 residues. Trimming left V 2 bases short and J 11 bases short, with 6 bases between. The germline CDR1 and CDR2 sequences are MNHEY and SVGAGI. The CDR3 reads CASSYGGKLFF. In DNA, the CDR3 is TGTGCCAGCAGTTACGGGGGCAAACTGTTTTTT.

V and J are TRBV27 and TRBJ2-2, with D unclear. The V end was cut by 4 bases, the J end by 0 bases, with 6 bases between. Germline V lookup: CDR1 MNHEY, CDR2 SMNVEV (reference sequence). The CDR3 is made up of 14 amino acids. The CDR3 nucleotides are TGTGCCAGCAGTTCTACCGCGAACACCGGGGAGCTGTTTTTT. Translation: CASSSTANTGELFF.